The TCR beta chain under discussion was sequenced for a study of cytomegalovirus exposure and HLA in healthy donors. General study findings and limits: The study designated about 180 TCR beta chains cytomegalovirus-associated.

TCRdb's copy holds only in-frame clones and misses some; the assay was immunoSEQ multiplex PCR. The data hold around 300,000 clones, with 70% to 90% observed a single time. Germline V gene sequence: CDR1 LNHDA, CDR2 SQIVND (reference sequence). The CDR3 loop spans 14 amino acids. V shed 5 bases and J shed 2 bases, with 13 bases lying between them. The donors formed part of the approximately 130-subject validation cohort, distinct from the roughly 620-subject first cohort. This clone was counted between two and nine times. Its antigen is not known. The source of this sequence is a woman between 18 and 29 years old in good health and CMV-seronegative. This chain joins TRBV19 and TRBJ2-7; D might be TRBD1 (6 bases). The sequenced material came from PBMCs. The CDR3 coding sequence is TGTGCCAGTAGTTCCGCGACAGGACCCTACGAGCAGTACTTC. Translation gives CASSSATGPYEQYF.